The source of this TCR beta chain is a study of blood T cell repertoires in COVID-19. The germline V gene encodes CDR1 LGHDT and CDR2 YNNKEL (reference sequence). This CDR3 has 14 amino acids. After removal of 5 bases from V and 1 base from J, the junction contained 3 bases not matched to a gene. Source study methods: Estimates of nucleated cell counts were drawn from the amplification of reference gene primers. Measured with immunoSEQ multiplex PCR; TCRdb has only the in-frame clones, and not every one. Clone size and the V and J calls come from that table; the DNA yielded D and trimming. The repertoire holds 250,000 or so clones, with 80% to 90% as singletons.

This sequence originates from a woman aged 25 to 45 with active or convalescent COVID-19. The sequencing input was peripheral blood. The chain is built from TRBV3-1 (or the pseudogene TRBV3-2) and TRBJ2-7; 9 bases match TRBD2. In DNA form, the CDR3 reads TGTGCCAGCAGCGTAGCGGGGGTATCCTACGAGCAGTACTTC. This gives the protein CASSVAGVSYEQYF.